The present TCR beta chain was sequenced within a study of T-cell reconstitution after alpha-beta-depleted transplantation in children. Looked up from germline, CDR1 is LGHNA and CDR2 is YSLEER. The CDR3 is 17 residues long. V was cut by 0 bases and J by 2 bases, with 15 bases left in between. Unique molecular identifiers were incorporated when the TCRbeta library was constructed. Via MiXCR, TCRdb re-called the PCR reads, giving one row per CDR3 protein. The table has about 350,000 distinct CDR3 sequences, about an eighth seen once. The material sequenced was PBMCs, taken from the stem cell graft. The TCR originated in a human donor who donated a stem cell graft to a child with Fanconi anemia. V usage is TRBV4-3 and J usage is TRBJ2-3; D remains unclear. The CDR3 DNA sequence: TGCGCCAGCAGCCAAGATGGTCAGGACCTCCCCACAGATACGCAGTATTTT. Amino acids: CASSQDGQDLPTDTQYF.